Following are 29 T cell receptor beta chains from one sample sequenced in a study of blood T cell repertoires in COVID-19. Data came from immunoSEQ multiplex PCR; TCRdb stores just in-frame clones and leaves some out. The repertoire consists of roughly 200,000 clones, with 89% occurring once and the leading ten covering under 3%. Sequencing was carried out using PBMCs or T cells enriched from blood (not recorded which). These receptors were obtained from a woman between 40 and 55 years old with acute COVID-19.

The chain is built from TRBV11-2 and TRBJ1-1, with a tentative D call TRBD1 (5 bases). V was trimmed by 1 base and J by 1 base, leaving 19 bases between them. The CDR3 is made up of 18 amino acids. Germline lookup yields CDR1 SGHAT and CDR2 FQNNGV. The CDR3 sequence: CASSLAGTSLSGNTEAFF. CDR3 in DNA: TGTGCCAGCAGCTTAGCCGGGACTTCCCTCTCTGGGAACACTGAAGCTTTCTTT.

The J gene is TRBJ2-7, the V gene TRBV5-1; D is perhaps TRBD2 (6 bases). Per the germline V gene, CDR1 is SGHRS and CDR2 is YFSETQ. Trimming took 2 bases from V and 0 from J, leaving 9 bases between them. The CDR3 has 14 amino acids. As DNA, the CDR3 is TGCGCCAGCAGCTTAGGAGGGGACTCCTACGAGCAGTACTTC. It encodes CASSLGGDSYEQYF.

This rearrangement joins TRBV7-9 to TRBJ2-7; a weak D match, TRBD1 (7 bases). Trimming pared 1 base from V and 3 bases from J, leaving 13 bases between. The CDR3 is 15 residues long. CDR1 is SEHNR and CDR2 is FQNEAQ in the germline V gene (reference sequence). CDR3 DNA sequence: TGTGCCAGCAGCTTAGGCGGGACAGAGTTCTACGAGCAGTACTTC. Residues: CASSLGGTEFYEQYF.

In nucleotides, the CDR3 is TGTGCCAGCAGTAACCGTCGGGACAGCGCAGTCTACGAGCAGTACTTC. It yields the protein CASSNRRDSAVYEQYF. V and J are TRBV27 and TRBJ2-7, with 7 bases fitting TRBD1. The V and J ends lost 5 bases and 3 bases, in that order; junction bases with no gene match: 13. The CDR3 consists of 16 residues. From germline, CDR1 is MNHEY and CDR2 SMNVEV (reference sequence).

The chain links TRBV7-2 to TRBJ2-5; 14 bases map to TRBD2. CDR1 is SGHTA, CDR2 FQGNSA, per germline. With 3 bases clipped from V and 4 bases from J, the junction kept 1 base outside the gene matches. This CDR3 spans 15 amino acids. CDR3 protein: CASSLTSGRGETQYF. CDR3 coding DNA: TGTGCCAGCAGCTTGACTAGCGGGAGGGGAGAGACCCAGTACTTC.

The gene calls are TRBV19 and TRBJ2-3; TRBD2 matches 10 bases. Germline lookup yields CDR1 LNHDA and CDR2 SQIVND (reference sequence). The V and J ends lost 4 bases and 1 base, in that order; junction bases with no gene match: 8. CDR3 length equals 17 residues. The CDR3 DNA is TGTGCCAGTAGTAGTGGTCTAGCGGGGGTTGGCACAGATACGCAGTATTTT. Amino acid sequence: CASSSGLAGVGTDTQYF.

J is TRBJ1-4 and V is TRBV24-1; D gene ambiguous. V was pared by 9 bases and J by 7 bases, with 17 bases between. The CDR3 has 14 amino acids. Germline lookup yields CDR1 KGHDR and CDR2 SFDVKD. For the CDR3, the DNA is TGTGCCACCTACCCACCCTCGGTTAGTGAAAAACTGTTTTTT. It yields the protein CATYPPSVSEKLFF.

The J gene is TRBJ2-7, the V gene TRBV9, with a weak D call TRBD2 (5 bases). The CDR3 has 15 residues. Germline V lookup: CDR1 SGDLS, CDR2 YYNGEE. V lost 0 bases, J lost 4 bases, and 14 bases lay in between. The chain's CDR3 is CASSVGASGAYEQYF. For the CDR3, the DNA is TGTGCCAGCAGCGTAGGGGCCAGCGGTGCTTACGAGCAGTACTTC.

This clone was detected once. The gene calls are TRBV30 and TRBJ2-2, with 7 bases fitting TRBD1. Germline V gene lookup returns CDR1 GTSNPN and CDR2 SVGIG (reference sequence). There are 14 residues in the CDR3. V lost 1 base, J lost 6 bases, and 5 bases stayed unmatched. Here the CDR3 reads CAWSATGVAGELFF. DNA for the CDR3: TGTGCCTGGAGTGCAACAGGGGTGGCCGGGGAGCTGTTTTTT.

CDR3 DNA: TGCGCCAGCAGCCAAGGGATTAACAGGGACTCCTACGAGCAGTACTTC. It encodes CASSQGINRDSYEQYF. This chain connects TRBV4-1 to TRBJ2-7, with D possibly being TRBD1 (6 bases). Trimming took 1 base from V and 0 from J, leaving 13 bases between them. The CDR3 extends over 16 amino acids. Germline V gene data show CDR1 as MGHRA and CDR2 as YSYEKL.

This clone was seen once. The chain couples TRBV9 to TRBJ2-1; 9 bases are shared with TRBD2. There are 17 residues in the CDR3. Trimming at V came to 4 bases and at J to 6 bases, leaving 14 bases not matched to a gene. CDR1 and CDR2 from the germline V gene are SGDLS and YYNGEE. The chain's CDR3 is CASSPSLAQREANEQFF. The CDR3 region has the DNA TGTGCCAGCAGCCCTTCCTTGGCCCAGCGGGAGGCCAATGAGCAGTTCTTC.

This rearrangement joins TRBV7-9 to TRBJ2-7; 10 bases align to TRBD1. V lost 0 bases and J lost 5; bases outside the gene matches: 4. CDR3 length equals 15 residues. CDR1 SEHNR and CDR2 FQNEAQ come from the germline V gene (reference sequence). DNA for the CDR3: TGTGCCAGCAGCTTAGCTGGGACAGGGGTGAACGAGCAGTACTTC. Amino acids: CASSLAGTGVNEQYF.

For the CDR3, the DNA is TGTGCCAGCTCACCACTAGCGGGAGGGCCCGTGGTTAGCAATGAGCAGTTCTTC. This gives the protein CASSPLAGGPVVSNEQFF. The V and J genes are TRBV18 and TRBJ2-1, with 11 bases aligning to TRBD2. This CDR3 contains 18 residues. Germline V lookup: CDR1 KGHSH, CDR2 LQKENI. J gave up 6 bases and V 1 base, and 11 bases lay outside the gene matches.

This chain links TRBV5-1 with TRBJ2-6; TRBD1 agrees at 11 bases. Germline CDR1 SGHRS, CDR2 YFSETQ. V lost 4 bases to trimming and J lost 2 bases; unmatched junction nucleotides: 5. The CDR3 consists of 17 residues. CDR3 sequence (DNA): TGCGCCAGCAGCCCTGGACAGGGGGCAGCTGGGGCCAACGTCCTGACTTTC. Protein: CASSPGQGAAGANVLTF.

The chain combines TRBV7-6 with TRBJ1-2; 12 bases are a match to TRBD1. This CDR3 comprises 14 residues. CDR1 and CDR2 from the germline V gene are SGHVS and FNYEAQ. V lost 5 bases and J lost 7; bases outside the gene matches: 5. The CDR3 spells CASSIGTGGGGYTF. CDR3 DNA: TGTGCCAGCAGCATCGGGACAGGGGGCGGTGGCTACACCTTC.

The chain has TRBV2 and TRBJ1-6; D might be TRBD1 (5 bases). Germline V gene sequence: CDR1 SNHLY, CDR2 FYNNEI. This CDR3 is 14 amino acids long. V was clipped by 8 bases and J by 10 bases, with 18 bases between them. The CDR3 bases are TGTGCCAGCGCCGGGTCCCAGGGAAACTCACCCCTCCACTTT. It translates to CASAGSQGNSPLHF.

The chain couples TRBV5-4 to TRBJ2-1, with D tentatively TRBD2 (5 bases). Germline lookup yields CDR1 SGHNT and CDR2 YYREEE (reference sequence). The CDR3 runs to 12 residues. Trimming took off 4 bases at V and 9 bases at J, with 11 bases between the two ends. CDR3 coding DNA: TGTGCCAGCAGCCAGAGGGCGGGTGAGCAGTTCTTC. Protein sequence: CASSQRAGEQFF.

The CDR3 DNA is TGTGCCAGCAGCAAGAGGGACAGGGATAATTCACCCCTCCACTTT. It yields the protein CASSKRDRDNSPLHF. The chain uses TRBV5-6 and TRBJ1-6; 9 bases fit TRBD1. The V gene's germline CDR1 is SGHDT and CDR2 YYEEEE. Trimming removed 4 bases from V and 5 bases from J; junction bases left unmatched: 4. The CDR3 contains 15 residues. Looking up the rest from reference TRBV5-6 and TRBJ1-6 gives the full variable domain: DAGVTQSPTHLIKTRGQQVTLRCSPKSGHDTVSWYQQALGQGPQFIFQYYEEEERQRGNFPDRFSGHQFPNYSSELNVNALLLGDSALYLCASSKRDRDNSPLHFGNGTRLTVT.

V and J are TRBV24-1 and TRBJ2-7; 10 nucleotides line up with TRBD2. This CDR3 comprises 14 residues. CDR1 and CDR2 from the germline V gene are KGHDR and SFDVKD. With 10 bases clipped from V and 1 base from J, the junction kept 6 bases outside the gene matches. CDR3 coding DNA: TGTGCCACTGATCTAGCGGGGGAATCCTACGAGCAGTACTTC. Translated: CATDLAGESYEQYF.

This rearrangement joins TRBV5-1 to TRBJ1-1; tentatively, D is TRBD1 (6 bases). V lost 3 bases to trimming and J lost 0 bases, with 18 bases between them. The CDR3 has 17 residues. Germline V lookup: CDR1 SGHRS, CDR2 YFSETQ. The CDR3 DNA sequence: TGCGCCAGCAGCTGGGCCACGGGGAGGGGGTTGAACACTGAAGCTTTCTTT. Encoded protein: CASSWATGRGLNTEAFF.

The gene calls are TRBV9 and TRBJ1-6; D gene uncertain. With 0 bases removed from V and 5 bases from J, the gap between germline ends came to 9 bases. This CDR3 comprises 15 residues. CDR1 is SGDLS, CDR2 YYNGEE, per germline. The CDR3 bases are TGTGCCAGCAGCGTAGAAGCCAGGAATAATTCACCCCTCCACTTT. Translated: CASSVEARNNSPLHF.

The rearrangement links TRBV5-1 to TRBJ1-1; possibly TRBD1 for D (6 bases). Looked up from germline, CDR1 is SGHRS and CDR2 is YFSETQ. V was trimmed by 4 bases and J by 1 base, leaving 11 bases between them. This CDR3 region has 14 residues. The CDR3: CASSEQGQNTEAFF. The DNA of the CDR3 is TGCGCCAGCAGCGAGCAGGGGCAGAACACTGAAGCTTTCTTT.

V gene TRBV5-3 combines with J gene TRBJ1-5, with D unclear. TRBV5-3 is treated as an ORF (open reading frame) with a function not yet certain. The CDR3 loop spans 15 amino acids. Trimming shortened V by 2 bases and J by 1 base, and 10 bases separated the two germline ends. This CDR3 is CARSFTDKSNQPQHF. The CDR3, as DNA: TGTGCCAGAAGCTTTACTGACAAGAGCAATCAGCCCCAGCATTTT.

The DNA of the CDR3 is TGCGCCAGCAGCGATGGACAGGGAAATCAGCCCCAGCATTTT. The encoded protein is CASSDGQGNQPQHF. The V gene is TRBV4-3, the J gene TRBJ1-5; 8 bases match TRBD1. The trim removed 5 bases at V and 4 bases at J, leaving 4 bases unmatched. This CDR3 spans 14 amino acids. Per germline, CDR1 LGHNA and CDR2 YSLEER.

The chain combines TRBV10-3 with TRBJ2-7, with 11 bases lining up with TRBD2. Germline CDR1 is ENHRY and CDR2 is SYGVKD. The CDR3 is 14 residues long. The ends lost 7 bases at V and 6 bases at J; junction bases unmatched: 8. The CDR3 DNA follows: TGTGCCATCAAGGGTCTAGCGGGAGGTTTCGAGCAGTACTTC. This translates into CAIKGLAGGFEQYF.

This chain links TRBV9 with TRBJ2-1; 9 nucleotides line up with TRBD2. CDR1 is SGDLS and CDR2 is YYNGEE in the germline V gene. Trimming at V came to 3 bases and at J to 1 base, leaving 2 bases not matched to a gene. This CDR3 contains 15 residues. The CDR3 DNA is TGTGCCAGCAGCGAAAGCGGGGGGTCCTACAATGAGCAGTTCTTC. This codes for CASSESGGSYNEQFF.

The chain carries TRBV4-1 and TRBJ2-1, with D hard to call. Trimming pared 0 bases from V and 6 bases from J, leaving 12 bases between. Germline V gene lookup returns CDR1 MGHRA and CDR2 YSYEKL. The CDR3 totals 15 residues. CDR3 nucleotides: TGCGCCAGCAGCCAAGAACCCGGTTCCGGCAATGAGCAGTTCTTC. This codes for CASSQEPGSGNEQFF.

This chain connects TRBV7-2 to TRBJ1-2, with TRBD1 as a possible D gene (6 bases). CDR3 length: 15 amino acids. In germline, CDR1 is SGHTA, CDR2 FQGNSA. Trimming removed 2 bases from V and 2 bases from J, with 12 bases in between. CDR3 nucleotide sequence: TGTGCCAGCAGCTTAAACGGGGGGGGCAACTATGGCTACACCTTC. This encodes CASSLNGGGNYGYTF.

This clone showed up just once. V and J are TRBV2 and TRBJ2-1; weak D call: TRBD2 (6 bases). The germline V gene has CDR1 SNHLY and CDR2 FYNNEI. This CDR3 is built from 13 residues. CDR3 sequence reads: CVPGGEGRNEQFF. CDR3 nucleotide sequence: TGTGTTCCTGGCGGGGAAGGAAGGAATGAGCAGTTCTTC.